This entry lists 17 T cell receptor beta chains sequenced from one sample in a study of radiotherapy plus CTLA-4 blockade in lung cancer. Sequencing used immunoSEQ multiplex PCR; TCRdb keeps in-frame clones, though not all of them. The table lists approximately 82,000 clones, approximately 82% of them singletons. The source was peripheral blood, collected from a patient treated with radiotherapy plus ipilimumab. These receptor sequences come from a human donor with non-small cell lung cancer that progressed on radiotherapy plus ipilimumab.

J is TRBJ2-3 and V is TRBV27; 9 positions match TRBD1. V gave up 3 bases and J gave up 2 bases; unmatched junction bases: 12. The CDR3 covers 18 residues. CDR1 and CDR2 from the germline V gene are MNHEY and SMNVEV (reference sequence). Here the CDR3 DNA reads TGTGCCAGCAGTTTCCTCCTTCCGACAGGGGGTAACACAGATACGCAGTATTTT. This gives the protein CASSFLLPTGGNTDTQYF.

This sequence joins TRBV10-1 and TRBJ2-7; unclear D gene. V was pared by 7 bases and J by 8 bases, with 9 bases between. The CDR3 length is 10 residues. The germline CDR1 and CDR2 sequences are WNHNN and SYGVQD (reference sequence). CDR3 protein: CASIRVKQYF. CDR3 nucleotide sequence: TGCGCCAGCATCCGGGTGAAGCAGTACTTC.

CDR3 nucleotide sequence: TGTGCCAGCAGCGTGGACATTATCCCCCTTGGAGGCTACACCTTC. Translation: CASSVDIIPLGGYTF. The chain links TRBV7-2 to TRBJ1-2; D might be TRBD1 (5 bases). V was cut by 5 bases and J by 8 bases, with 21 bases left in between. The CDR3 has 15 residues. CDR1 SGHTA and CDR2 FQGNSA come from the germline V gene.

This chain connects TRBV27 to TRBJ2-7; no reliable D call. V was shortened by 2 bases and J by 6 bases, with 11 bases between the two germline ends. Germline CDR1 reads MNHEY; CDR2 reads SMNVEV (reference sequence). The length of the CDR3 is 13 residues. The CDR3 loop is CASSLTPPFEQYF. The DNA of the CDR3 is TGTGCCAGCAGTTTAACTCCTCCGTTCGAGCAGTACTTC.

The chain employs TRBV5-6 and TRBJ1-1; 7 bases fit TRBD1. J was trimmed by 0 bases and V by 0 bases; bases with no gene match: 2. Germline CDR1 reads SGHDT; CDR2 reads YYEEEE. The CDR3 loop spans 15 amino acids. CDR3 sequence: CASSLGGQLNTEAFF. The CDR3 DNA reads as TGTGCCAGCAGCTTGGGGGGACAGTTGAACACTGAAGCTTTCTTT.

This sequence joins TRBV5-8 and TRBJ2-5; tentative D call: TRBD1 (5 bases). Trimming cost V 4 bases and J 0 bases, with 10 bases left between them. The length of the CDR3 is 14 residues. Germline V gene lookup returns CDR1 SGHTS and CDR2 YDEGEE. In DNA form, the CDR3 reads TGTGCCAGCAGCCGACAGTCGTACCAAGAGACCCAGTACTTC. Its translation: CASSRQSYQETQYF.

A remark on this clone: Being one base from a much bigger clone, this may be a read error. This chain connects TRBV7-6 to TRBJ1-3, with D uncertain. CDR3 size: 13 residues. The ends were cut back, 2 bases at V and 0 bases at J, with 2 bases in the middle. Germline CDR1 and CDR2: SGHVS and FNYEAQ. Written as DNA, the CDR3 is TGTGCCAGCAGCTTATCCTCTGGAAACACCATATATTTT. It is translated as CASSLSSGNTIYF.

The V call is TRBV7-9, the J call TRBJ2-6; D is tentatively TRBD1 or TRBD2 (5 bases each). This CDR3 has 19 amino acids. Germline assignment: CDR1 SEHNR and CDR2 FQNEAQ (reference sequence). V was pared by 4 bases and J by 2 bases, with 21 bases between. The CDR3 region has the DNA TGTGCCAGCAGCTCACCCCTGGGACCCGTTAACCCTGGGGCCAACGTCCTGACTTTC. The encoded protein is CASSSPLGPVNPGANVLTF.

The CDR3 DNA sequence: TGCGCCAGCAGCTATGGACTAGCATCTAGGCCATGGGACAATGAGCAGTTCTTC. Translated: CASSYGLASRPWDNEQFF. V is TRBV5-1 and J is TRBJ2-1; TRBD2 aligns across 8 bases. V gave up 3 bases and J gave up 5 bases; unmatched junction bases: 16. The CDR3 is 18 residues long. Germline V lookup: CDR1 SGHRS, CDR2 YFSETQ.

This rearrangement joins TRBV12-5 to TRBJ2-5; D may be TRBD2 (5 bases). The ends were cut back, 5 bases at V and 2 bases at J, with 15 bases in the middle. Germline V CDR1 and CDR2: LGHNT, FRNRAP. The CDR3 spans 15 residues. This CDR3 reads CASGPTGLNQETQYF. The CDR3 DNA reads as TGTGCTAGTGGTCCGACCGGACTGAATCAAGAGACCCAGTACTTC.

The V gene is TRBV9, the J gene TRBJ1-2; D may be TRBD1 (5 bases). The V and J ends lost 4 bases and 4 bases respectively, with 14 bases between them. The length of the CDR3 is 14 residues. Germline V gives CDR1 SGDLS, CDR2 YYNGEE. The CDR3 sequence: CASSTNRGGYGYTF. The CDR3, as DNA: TGTGCCAGCAGCACTAACCGCGGGGGCTATGGCTACACCTTC.

The chain is built from TRBV2 and TRBJ1-4, with unresolved D. The CDR3 spans 12 residues. Germline CDR1 is SNHLY and CDR2 is FYNNEI. V dropped 6 bases and J dropped 5 bases, with 7 bases sitting between them. CDR3 residues: CASRLINEKLFF. Here the CDR3 DNA reads TGTGCCAGCAGGCTGATCAATGAAAAACTGTTTTTT.

The V gene is TRBV6-1, the J gene TRBJ1-5, with TRBD1 matching 11 bases. Germline trimming cut 7 bases from V and 7 bases from J; bases unmatched to any gene: 9. Germline V gene lookup returns CDR1 MNHNS and CDR2 SASEGT. The CDR3 sequence is 15 residues long. CDR3 sequence (DNA): TGTGCCAGCAAAGTCGGACAGGGGGCAGGACAGCCCCAGCATTTT. It translates to CASKVGQGAGQPQHF.

With regard to this clone: An end of the junction does not agree with germline; a read error may underlie this. The rearrangement links TRBV27 to TRBJ1-5; unclear D gene. The CDR3 has 16 amino acids. Germline V gene sequence: CDR1 MNHEY, CDR2 SMNVEV (reference sequence). CDR3 loop: CASSLFSVSGNRPQHF. The CDR3 nucleotides read TGTGCCAGCAGTTTATTCTCCGTCTCTGGTAATCGGCCCCAGCATTTT.

For the CDR3, the DNA is TGTGCCAGCAGTTGGAGTCCAGAGAATTCACCCCTCCACTTT. Its protein is CASSWSPENSPLHF. V and J are TRBV27 and TRBJ1-6; D is undetermined. CDR3 length: 14 amino acids. The germline V and J ends were trimmed by 4 bases and 7 bases, with 11 bases remaining between them. Germline V CDR1 and CDR2: MNHEY, SMNVEV (reference sequence).

There are a few counts of this clone. The chain has TRBV10-3 and TRBJ2-1; D call uncertain. Trimming cost V 0 bases and J 9 bases, with 12 bases left between them. The CDR3 contains 14 residues. Germline-derived CDR1 and CDR2 are ENHRY and SYGVKD. CDR3 protein: CAISESTVRSEQFF. DNA of the CDR3: TGTGCCATCAGTGAGTCAACAGTACGTAGTGAGCAGTTCTTC.

The V call is TRBV18, the J call TRBJ2-5, with D possibly TRBD1 on 7 matching bases. Germline-derived CDR1 and CDR2 are KGHSH and LQKENI. This CDR3 spans 13 amino acids. Trimming stripped 2 bases from V and 5 bases from J, with 9 bases between. The CDR3 region is CASSPAGQETQYF. The CDR3 DNA reads as TGTGCCAGCTCACCAGCGGGACAGGAGACCCAGTACTTC.